This T cell receptor (beta chain) originates from a study of T cells after yellow fever vaccination. TCRdb analysed the 5' RACE reads with MiXCR anew, one entry per CDR3 protein. The sample yields about 85,000 distinct CDR3 sequences, 13% seen once. V lost 7 bases, J lost 7 bases, and 7 bases stayed unmatched. The CDR3 sequence is 12 residues long. This specimen consisted of CD8+ T cells not binding an NS4B(214-222) dextramer, sorted from PBMCs, obtained approximately 20 days after the first yellow fever vaccination. The chain uses TRBV12-3 or TRBV12-4 and TRBJ2-7; 7 bases are a match to TRBD1. This sequence originates from a man aged 18 to 29 who received the YFV17D yellow fever vaccine. The CDR3, as DNA: TGTGCCAGCAATCTCGGACAGGCGGAGCAGTACTTC. It codes for CASNLGQAEQYF.